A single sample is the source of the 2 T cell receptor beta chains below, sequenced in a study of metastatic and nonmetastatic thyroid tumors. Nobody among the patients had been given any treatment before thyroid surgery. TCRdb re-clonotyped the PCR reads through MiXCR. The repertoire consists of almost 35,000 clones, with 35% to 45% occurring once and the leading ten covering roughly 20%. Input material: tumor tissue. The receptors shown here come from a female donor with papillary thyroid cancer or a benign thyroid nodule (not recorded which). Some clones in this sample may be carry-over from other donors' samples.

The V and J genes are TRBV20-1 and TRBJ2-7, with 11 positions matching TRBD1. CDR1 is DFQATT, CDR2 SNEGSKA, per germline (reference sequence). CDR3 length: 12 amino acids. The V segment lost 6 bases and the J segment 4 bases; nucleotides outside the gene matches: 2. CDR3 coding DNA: TGCAGTGCGTGGGACAGGGGGTACGAGCAGTACTTC. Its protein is CSAWDRGYEQYF.

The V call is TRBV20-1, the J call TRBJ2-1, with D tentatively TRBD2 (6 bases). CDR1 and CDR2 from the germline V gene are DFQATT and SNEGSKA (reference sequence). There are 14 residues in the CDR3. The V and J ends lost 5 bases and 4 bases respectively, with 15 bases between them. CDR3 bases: TGCAGTGCTGGAAAACCGGGGGATTACAATGAGCAGTTCTTC. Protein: CSAGKPGDYNEQFF.